This TCR beta chain was found in a study of early T cells in non-severe SARS-CoV-2 infection. Background on the study: With bulk RNA from unsorted whole blood as input, sequencing yielded unpaired chains. Points from the study as a whole: Database matching using VDJdb favored anti-spike CD8 responses, with private and CD4 specificities left missing.

This clonotype appeared many times. The antigen is not known. The V and J ends lost 4 bases and 4 bases respectively, with 13 bases between them. This CDR3 spans 15 amino acids. The germline V gene encodes CDR1 SGHTA and CDR2 FQGNSA. As part of library construction, unique molecular identifiers were attached to individual cDNA molecules. Each CDR3 protein gets one entry after TCRdb re-called the 5' RACE reads with MiXCR. The table includes 57,000 or so distinct CDR3 sequences, over 9.5% detected once. The receptor was isolated from an adult who was a healthcare worker with PCR-confirmed SARS-CoV-2 infection or an uninfected control (not recorded which). The sequenced material came from whole blood. The rearrangement uses TRBV7-2 and TRBJ2-2, with D possibly TRBD1 on 6 matching bases. DNA of the CDR3: TGTGCCAGCAGCTACTCTTGGACAGCCACCGGGGAGCTGTTTTTT. Translating gives CASSYSWTATGELFF.